This T cell receptor (beta chain) was captured in a study of cytomegalovirus exposure and HLA in healthy donors. The PCR used 60 Vbeta and 13 Jbeta primers. Sequenced by immunoSEQ multiplex PCR; TCRdb stores in-frame clones only, minus some. The repertoire includes some 200,000 clones, around 62% of them detected once, and about 3.2% sits in the top ten. The sample comprised PBMCs. This receptor was identified in a middle-aged man in good health and CMV-seronegative.

CDR3 residues: CASSLGGGQETQYF. CDR3 in DNA: TGTGCCAGCAGCTTAGGGGGGGGCCAAGAGACCCAGTACTTC. The rearrangement links TRBV7-2 to TRBJ2-5, with 7 bases aligning to TRBD2. V was clipped by 1 base and J by 1 base; unmatched bases: 0. From germline, CDR1 is SGHTA and CDR2 FQGNSA. The CDR3 is 14 residues long.